This T cell receptor beta chain was identified during a study of blood T cell repertoires in COVID-19. About the research overall: Whether acute or convalescent, the COVID-19 samples came from the United States, Italy and Spain. Sample material is recorded as cDNA or gDNA derived from T cells, B-cell-depleted T cells, or PBMCs.

The Seattle site enrolled patients during active infection and followed them longitudinally. Source study methods: For nucleated cells, counts were estimated from reference gene primer amplification. Libraries were prepared by immunoSEQ multiplex PCR; TCRdb keeps only in-frame clonotypes and omits some of them. V and J calls plus clone size are reproduced from that table; the DNA served to infer D and trimming. This sample has 95,000 to 150,000 clones, with 80% to 95% found just once. The sequenced sample consisted of peripheral blood. This clonotype originated in a man aged 50 to 60 with COVID-19, enrolled during active disease.

This chain's CDR3 is CASSPGGAGYTEAFF. In DNA, the CDR3 is TGTGCCAGCAGCCCAGGGGGAGCTGGTTACACTGAAGCTTTCTTT. The chain joins TRBV28 to TRBJ1-1; TRBD1 agrees at 7 bases. The CDR3 length is 15 residues. CDR1 and CDR2 (germline): MDHEN, SYDVKM. With 6 bases clipped from V and 3 bases from J, the junction kept 10 bases outside the gene matches.